This is a list of T cell receptor beta chains from one sample in a study of Ad26.COV2.S vaccination and SARS-CoV-2 variants. Repertoires were generated with immunoSEQ multiplex PCR, while TCRdb's copy carries only in-frame clones and drops some. The sample yields around 300,000 clones, under 90% seen once. Specimen: peripheral blood, collected in a trial of Ad26.COV2.S vaccine versus placebo. These receptors originate from a person between 18 and 65 years old who received the Ad26.COV2.S COVID-19 vaccine or a placebo. Both conserved end residues are trimmed from each CDR3.

v_call	j_call	cdr3_aa
TRBV6-2/TRBV6-3	TRBJ2-4	ASSYGQREGKNIQY
TRBV7-2	TRBJ1-3	ASSFRPGNTIY
TRBV12-5	TRBJ1-1	ASNENTEAF
TRBV6-2/TRBV6-3	TRBJ1-4	ASSYRGFSTNEKLF
TRBV7-9	TRBJ1-5	ASSLVGNSNQPQH
TRBV29-1	TRBJ2-1	SVEVLTDEQF
TRBV30	TRBJ2-1	AWSRLENRGEQF
TRBV14	TRBJ1-1	ASSQGGPTEAF
TRBV16	TRBJ1-5	ASRDRVHQPQH
TRBV19	TRBJ1-5	ASTPWDSNQPQH
TRBV6-6	TRBJ1-2	ASSYFPSQGGYT
TRBV11-2	TRBJ2-5	ASSTDDSQETQY
TRBV19	TRBJ2-1	ASSLDSPLYNEQF
TRBV20-1	TRBJ1-2	SARGGGYT
TRBV2	TRBJ2-1	ASSATSVVNEQF
TRBV10-3	TRBJ2-3	AISESAADTQY
TRBV4-3	TRBJ2-1	ASSPGQFSYNEQF
TRBV28	TRBJ2-3	ASSPGSTSTDTQY
TRBV28	TRBJ1-5	ASSLDNGVGNQPQH
TRBV4-1	TRBJ1-6	ASSQPSWRDNSPLH
TRBV6-1	TRBJ2-7	ASSEGAFEQY
TRBV9	TRBJ2-2	ASSALGDTGELF
TRBV11-3	TRBJ1-1	ASSLGRVTEAF
TRBV13	TRBJ2-2	ASRAGQSLGELF
TRBV20-1	TRBJ2-1	SARAGHEQF
TRBV7-2	TRBJ1-1	ASSLVGWGTEAF
TRBV10-2	TRBJ1-3	ASSGGSSGNTIY
TRBV18	TRBJ1-1	ASSPGGRDVHKAF
TRBV2	TRBJ2-3	ASSVPTSQDTQY
TRBV5-6	TRBJ2-1	ASSLVELQPNEQF
TRBV2	TRBJ1-5	ASSSFNQPQH
TRBV6-5	TRBJ2-1	ASSYSKTDYNEQF
TRBV5-8	TRBJ2-7	ASSLGQGVYEQY
TRBV7-2	TRBJ2-3	ASSFNTGTTDTQY
TRBV5-4	TRBJ2-1	ASSLIVLAGVWHNEQF
TRBV28	TRBJ2-5	ASSTQGLAGGWETQY
TRBV6-2/TRBV6-3	TRBJ2-7	ASSYSIGRGYEQY
TRBV11-2	TRBJ1-6	ASRQGSLTLH
TRBV7-3	TRBJ1-1	ASSSPDRGPLRNTEAF
TRBV10-1	TRBJ1-5	ASKDRARNQPQH